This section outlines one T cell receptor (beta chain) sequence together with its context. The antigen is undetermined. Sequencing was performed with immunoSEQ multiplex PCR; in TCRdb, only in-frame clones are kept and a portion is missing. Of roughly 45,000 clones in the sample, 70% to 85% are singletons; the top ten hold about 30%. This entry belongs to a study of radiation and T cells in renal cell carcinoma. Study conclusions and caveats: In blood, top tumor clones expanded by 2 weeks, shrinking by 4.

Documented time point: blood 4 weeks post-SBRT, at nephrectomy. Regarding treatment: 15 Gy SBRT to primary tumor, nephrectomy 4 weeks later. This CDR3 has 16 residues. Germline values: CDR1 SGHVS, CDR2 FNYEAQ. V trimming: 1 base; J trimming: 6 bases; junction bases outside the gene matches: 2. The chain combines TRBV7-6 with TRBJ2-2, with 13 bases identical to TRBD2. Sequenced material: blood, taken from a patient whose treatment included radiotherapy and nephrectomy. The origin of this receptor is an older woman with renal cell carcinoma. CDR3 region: CASSLETSGGPGELFF. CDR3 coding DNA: TGTGCCAGCAGCTTAGAGACTAGCGGGGGGCCCGGGGAGCTGTTTTTT.